This TCR beta chain stems from a study of shared clonotypes between healthy human individuals. As defined, naive CD8 cells were CD45RO-negative and positively selected for CCR7, with terminally differentiated effector memory CD45RA+ cells excluded. Profiled with immunoSEQ multiplex PCR; TCRdb holds only in-frame clones, not every one. Altogether about 610,000 clones are present, roughly 96% being singletons, with the ten largest covering around 0.1%. The sequence was collected from a woman younger than 45 in good health. The sample consisted of naive CD8+ T cells sorted from blood.

In nucleotides, the CDR3 is TGTGCCAGGCCCGCGGGGCCGTTGTACTATGGCTACACCTTC. As protein: CARPAGPLYYGYTF. The rearrangement uses TRBV2 and TRBJ1-2; possible D gene TRBD1, 5 bases. The CDR3 has 14 amino acids. The germline CDR1 and CDR2 sequences are SNHLY and FYNNEI. Trimming shortened V by 9 bases and J by 3 bases, and 17 bases separated the two germline ends.